Listed below are T cell receptor beta chains from one sample, sequenced in a study of cytomegalovirus exposure and HLA in healthy donors. Method: immunoSEQ multiplex PCR; TCRdb's copy keeps in-frame clones and lacks some. The sample lists some 110,000 clones; 79% were seen once. Sample: PBMCs. Receptor source: a woman aged 18-35 years in good health and CMV-seropositive. The CDR3 runs from the conserved cysteine through the conserved F or W. Fields, in order: J gene, D gene, clone size, V gene, CDR3 DNA, CDR3 protein. D genes are given only for firm matches. Some rows have no size entry. The others give once, few or many, or a class for an expanded clone.

>TRBJ1-1|TRBD1|.|TRBV6-4
TGTGCCAGCAGTGCAGGGGGCGGTGAAGCTTTCTTT
CASSAGGGEAFF
>TRBJ2-7|TRBD2|.|TRBV6-1
TGTGCCAGCAGTGGTCGTGCTAGCGGGAGCTACGAGCAGTACTTC
CASSGRASGSYEQYF
>TRBJ1-1|.|few|TRBV10-3
TGTGCCATCACCGAGGGAGGGGAGGTCACTGAAGCTTTCTTT
CAITEGGEVTEAFF
>TRBJ1-2|.|.|TRBV4-1
TGCGCCAGCAGCCAAGATCGTAGATCCGTCTATGGCTACACCTTC
CASSQDRRSVYGYTF
>TRBJ1-1|TRBD1|few|TRBV30
TGTGCCTGGAGTGTATCAGGGGGAACTGAAGCTTTCTTT
CAWSVSGGTEAFF
>TRBJ2-7|.|few|TRBV6-1
TGTGCCAGCAGTGCTCCCGGGGGAAGCGGGCCCTACGAGCAGTACTTC
CASSAPGGSGPYEQYF
>TRBJ2-7|.|.|TRBV7-6
TGTGCCAGCAGCCCCAGTTCCTTCCACGAGCAGTACTTC
CASSPSSFHEQYF
>TRBJ1-1|.|.|TRBV7-9
TGTGCCAGCAGCCGCCTGGACTGGGGGGATCGCACTGAAGCTTTCTTT
CASSRLDWGDRTEAFF
>TRBJ2-5|.|.|TRBV2
TGTGCCAGCAAGGGGCGCTTCCCAGAGACCCAGTACTTC
CASKGRFPETQYF
>TRBJ1-3|.|.|TRBV7-2
TGTGCCAGCAGCTTAGCCGGACAGAGCTCTGGAAACACCATATATTTT
CASSLAGQSSGNTIYF
>TRBJ1-1|.|.|TRBV7-6
TGTGCCAGCAGCTTAGGGAGGGACTTGAACACTGAAGCTTTCTTT
CASSLGRDLNTEAFF
>TRBJ2-3|.|.|TRBV15
TGTGCCACCAGCAGAGATTCCAGTAGCACAGATACGCAGTATTTT
CATSRDSSSTDTQYF
>TRBJ2-5|.|.|TRBV2
TGTGCCAGCAGCCCGGACTACCAAGAGACCCAGTACTTC
CASSPDYQETQYF
>TRBJ2-1|TRBD2|.|TRBV9
TGTGCCAGCAGCACTAGCGGGAGTTACAATGAGCAGTTCTTC
CASSTSGSYNEQFF
>TRBJ2-3|.|.|TRBV27
TGTGCCAGCAGCTTTCGGGTGGAGAGCACAGATACGCAGTATTTT
CASSFRVESTDTQYF
>TRBJ1-2|.|.|TRBV4-1
TGCGCCAGCAGCCAAGATTCCGTGAACTATGGCTACACCTTC
CASSQDSVNYGYTF
>TRBJ2-5|TRBD2|.|TRBV5-3
TGTGCCAGAAGCTTGGAACTAGCGGGAGAAGAGACCCAGTACTTC
CARSLELAGEETQYF